This TCR beta chain was captured in a study of PD-L1 blockade in urothelial cancer. Each PCR had synthetic TCR analog templates added to it as a spike-in. Repertoires were generated with immunoSEQ multiplex PCR, while TCRdb's copy carries only in-frame clones and drops some. Among around 22,000 clones listed, roughly 89% were seen once. With V trimmed by 1 base and J by 9 bases, 3 bases remained unmatched. Per germline, CDR1 SGHVS and CDR2 FNYEAQ. The CDR3 is 14 amino acids. The receptor was derived from a man aged 45-60 years with urothelial cancer. The chain couples TRBV7-6 to TRBJ2-1; 10 nucleotides align to TRBD1. The specimen was PBMCs, collected around atezolizumab (anti-PD-L1) treatment. The CDR3 is CASSLGTGGAEQFF. The CDR3 DNA reads TGTGCCAGCAGCTTAGGGACAGGGGGAGCTGAGCAGTTCTTC. Based on the CDR3 plus reference TRBV7-6 and TRBJ2-1, the full variable domain is GAGVSQSPRYKVTKRGQDVALRCDPISGHVSLYWYRQALGQGPEFLTYFNYEAQQDKSGLPNDRFSAERPEGSISTLTIQRTEQRDSAMYRCASSLGTGGAEQFFGPGTRLTVL.